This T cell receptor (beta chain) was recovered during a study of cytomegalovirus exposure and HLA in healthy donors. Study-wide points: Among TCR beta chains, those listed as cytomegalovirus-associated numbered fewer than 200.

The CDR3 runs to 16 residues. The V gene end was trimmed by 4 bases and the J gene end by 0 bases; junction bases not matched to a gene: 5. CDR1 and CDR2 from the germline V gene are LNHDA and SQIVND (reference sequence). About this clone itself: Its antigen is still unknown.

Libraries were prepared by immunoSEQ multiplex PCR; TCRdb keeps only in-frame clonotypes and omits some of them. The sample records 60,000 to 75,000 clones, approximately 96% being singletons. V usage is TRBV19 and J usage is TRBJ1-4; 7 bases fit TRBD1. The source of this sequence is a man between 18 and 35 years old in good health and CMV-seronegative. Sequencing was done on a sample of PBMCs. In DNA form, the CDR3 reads TGTGCCAGTAGTAACCGACAGGGAACAACTAATGAAAAACTGTTTTTT. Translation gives CASSNRQGTTNEKLFF. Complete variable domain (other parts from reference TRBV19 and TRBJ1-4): DGGITQSPKYLFRKEGQNVTLSCEQNLNHDAMYWYRQDPGQGLRLIYYSQIVNDFQKGDIAEGYSVSREKKESFPLTVTSAQKNPTAFYLCASSNRQGTTNEKLFFGSGTQLSVL.